This is a list of T cell receptor beta chains from one sample in a study of post-analysis software for immune sequencing data. Each CDR3 protein gets one entry after TCRdb re-called the PCR reads with MiXCR. There are 350,000 to 450,000 distinct CDR3 sequences in the sample; roughly 38% occur only once, and roughly 12% lies in the top ten. Sequencing was done on a sample of blood. The receptors here all came from a girl aged 5-17 years with multiple sclerosis. The CDR3 runs from the conserved cysteine through the conserved F or W. A D gene is named only where the DNA matches it firmly. The size entry is marked missing in some rows and otherwise reads once, few, many or a size class.

clone_size,j_call,d_call,v_call,cdr3_nt,cdr3_aa
once,TRBJ2-5,TRBD1,TRBV20-1,TGCAATGCTAGTGGGGGACAGGACTTTCAAGAGACCCAGTACTTC,CNASGGQDFQETQYF
few,TRBJ2-4,-,TRBV13,TGTGCCAGCACCTCAATTAGCCTAGCCAAAAACATTCAGTACTTC,CASTSISLAKNIQYF
-,TRBJ1-4,-,TRBV7-2,TGTGCCAGCAGCTCGCAATTAGGTGGTGGAAAACTGTTTTTT,CASSSQLGGGKLFF
-,TRBJ2-1,-,TRBV12-3/TRBV12-4,TGTGCCAGCAGCATTTACAGGGCCAATGAGCAGTTCTTC,CASSIYRANEQFF
few,TRBJ1-1,TRBD1,TRBV27,TGTGCCAGCAGTCTGGACAGGGAGAACACTGAAGCTTTCTTT,CASSLDRENTEAFF
few,TRBJ2-3,-,TRBV12-3/TRBV12-4,TGTGCCAGCAGTGGCCAACTAGCCGATACGCAGTATTTT,CASSGQLADTQYF
-,TRBJ2-7,-,TRBV20-1,TGCAGTGCCCGGAGAGGGGGGTTTTACGAGCAGTACTTC,CSARRGGFYEQYF
-,TRBJ1-5,-,TRBV12-3/TRBV12-4,TGTGCCTGTTCTTGGGGGAGGGGAAGTCAGCCCCAGCATTTT,CACSWGRGSQPQHF
-,TRBJ1-2,-,TRBV11-1,TGTGCCAGCAGCTTAGCGCGAGGCGGAAACTATGGCTACACCTTC,CASSLARGGNYGYTF
-,TRBJ2-5,-,TRBV20-1,TGCAGTGCTAGAGAAGGCGGCAGGCAAGAGACCCAGTACTTC,CSAREGGRQETQYF
few,TRBJ2-5,-,TRBV5-8,TGTGCCAGCAGCCCTAGAGAACGGGGACGGAAAGAGACCCAGTACTTC,CASSPRERGRKETQYF
-,TRBJ1-4,-,TRBV11-2,TGTGCCAGCAGCTCGGGACGACATGGGAAACTGTTTTTT,CASSSGRHGKLFF
few,TRBJ2-1,-,TRBV4-2,TGTGCCAGCAGCTCACAGACTACTACTTACTCCTACAATGAGCAGTTCTTC,CASSSQTTTYSYNEQFF
-,TRBJ2-7,-,TRBV27,TGTGCCAGCAGTTTAACGAGTTCAGGGGCTCTCTCCTACGAGCAGTACTTC,CASSLTSSGALSYEQYF
few,TRBJ2-3,TRBD2,TRBV12-3/TRBV12-4,TGTGCCAGCAGTTTAGATGCTAGCGGTGATACGCAGTATTTT,CASSLDASGDTQYF
-,TRBJ2-7,-,TRBV7-2,TGTGCCAGCAGCTCCCCTGGCTCCCGGGTGTCCTACGAGCAGTACTTC,CASSSPGSRVSYEQYF
-,TRBJ2-3,TRBD2,TRBV7-2,TGTGCCAGCAGCCTTAGCATCAGCGGGGTGACAGATACGCAGTATTTT,CASSLSISGVTDTQYF
-,TRBJ2-5,-,TRBV4-1,TGCGCCAGCAGCCGGACCAAGCAAGAGACCCAGTACTTC,CASSRTKQETQYF
-,TRBJ1-3,TRBD1,TRBV24-1,TGTGCCACCAGTGACCCCGGACAGGGAGGAAACACCATATATTTT,CATSDPGQGGNTIYF
-,TRBJ2-1,-,TRBV7-9,TGTGCCAGCAGCTCGTTGAACAGGAGCTCCTACAATGAGCAGTTCTTC,CASSSLNRSSYNEQFF
-,TRBJ2-2,-,TRBV7-9,TGTGCCAGCAGCTTAGGGGACGGAGTTACCGGGGAGCTGTTTTTT,CASSLGDGVTGELFF
few,TRBJ1-4,-,TRBV6-5,TGTGCCAGCAGGGACGGGGGGATCGAAAAACTGTTTTTT,CASRDGGIEKLFF
-,TRBJ2-7,-,TRBV7-9,TGTGCCAGCAGCTTAGACACGGGACGTCCCACGACCGACTACGAGCAGTACTTC,CASSLDTGRPTTDYEQYF
-,TRBJ2-1,TRBD2,TRBV20-1,TGCAGTGCTTTCTCACCGGGACTAGCGGCCCATGAGCAGTTCTTC,CSAFSPGLAAHEQFF
few,TRBJ1-5,TRBD1,TRBV12-5,TGTGCTAGTGGTGCGGACAGGGGGGGCTATAGCAATCAGCCCCAGCATTTT,CASGADRGGYSNQPQHF
-,TRBJ2-5,-,TRBV12-3/TRBV12-4,TGTGCCAGCAGTTTTGGCAGCCAAGAGACCCAGTACTTC,CASSFGSQETQYF
-,TRBJ2-1,-,TRBV28,TGTGCCAGCATCTCCAGGGGCATGGCCAATGAGCAGTTCTTC,CASISRGMANEQFF
-,TRBJ1-4,-,TRBV12-3/TRBV12-4,TGTGCCAGCAGCCAGCCAGGGGTGGCTAATGAAAAACTGTTTTTT,CASSQPGVANEKLFF
few,TRBJ2-3,TRBD1,TRBV12-3/TRBV12-4,TGTGCCAGCAGTTTTCACCAGGGGGCAGATACGCAGTATTTT,CASSFHQGADTQYF
-,TRBJ2-7,-,TRBV9,TGTGCCAGCAGCGTAGATCCGTTCTCCTACGAGCAGTACTTC,CASSVDPFSYEQYF
-,TRBJ1-5,-,TRBV4-3,TGCGCCAGCAGCCAAGAAGTGCTCGGGGGCAATCAGCCCCAGCATTTT,CASSQEVLGGNQPQHF
-,TRBJ1-1,-,TRBV10-3,TGTGCCATCAGTGATGGCAGGCACATGAACACTGAAGCTTTCTTT,CAISDGRHMNTEAFF
-,TRBJ2-1,-,TRBV7-9,TGTGCCAGCAGCTTGGCAGTTTCTCACAATGAGCAGTTCTTC,CASSLAVSHNEQFF
-,TRBJ2-7,TRBD1,TRBV6-6,TGTGCCAGCAGTTACGGTCGGACAGGGAGGAACTACGAGCAGTACTTC,CASSYGRTGRNYEQYF
-,TRBJ2-4,TRBD1,TRBV11-2,TGTGCCAGCAGCTCAATAGGGGGACAGGAAGCGAACATTCAGTACTTC,CASSSIGGQEANIQYF
few,TRBJ2-1,TRBD2,TRBV25-1,TGTGCCAGCAGTGAATTAGCGGGGGGCCTTAATGAGCAGTTCTTC,CASSELAGGLNEQFF